Below are 13 T cell receptor beta chains sequenced from a single sample in a study of T cells expressing NK-cell markers. Following a re-call of the 5' RACE reads, TCRdb has one entry per CDR3 protein and lacks DNA. The sample table includes 90,000 to 130,000 distinct CDR3 sequences. Specimen: blood T cells: a sorted CD56 or NKG2C T cell subset, CD4+ or CD8+ T cells, or bulk PBMC T cells (not recorded which). The receptors here all came from a woman between 18 and 70 years old in good health.

The chain links TRBV20-1 to TRBJ2-3; lacking DNA, the TRBD2 call made by TCRdb goes unchecked. This CDR3 has 18 amino acids. From germline, CDR1 is DFQATT and CDR2 SNEGSKA (reference sequence). This chain's CDR3 is CSASAASGGPLSTDTQYF.

This chain links TRBV15 with TRBJ1-1; lacking DNA, the TRBD1 call made by TCRdb goes unchecked. This CDR3 comprises 13 residues. Germline V CDR1 and CDR2: LNHNV, YYDKDF (reference sequence). The CDR3 loop is CATSRRGNTEAFF.

This chain links TRBV19 with TRBJ1-1; there is no DNA to check the TCRdb D call of TRBD1. Per the germline V gene, CDR1 is LNHDA and CDR2 is SQIVND (reference sequence). The CDR3 runs 12 residues. CDR3 amino acids: CASSNGGTEAFF.

CDR3 loop: CASRPLGGPGYF. The V and J genes are TRBV27 and TRBJ2-3; the D call from TCRdb, TRBD2, cannot be confirmed without DNA. Germline assignment: CDR1 MNHEY and CDR2 SMNVEV (reference sequence). The CDR3 has 12 residues.

The CDR3 protein is CASSPRDLPSGSGANVLTF. The genes are TRBV18 and TRBJ2-6. The CDR3 consists of 19 residues. From germline, CDR1 is KGHSH and CDR2 LQKENI.

The chain links TRBV4-3 to TRBJ2-3; TCRdb reports TRBD1, a call that lacks DNA to check it against. The CDR3 is 19 amino acids. Per germline, CDR1 LGHNA and CDR2 YSLEER. The CDR3 sequence is CASSQVVSGQGDHRYAQYF.

The chain links TRBV11-2 to TRBJ2-1. This CDR3 is built from 13 residues. Per germline, CDR1 SGHAT and CDR2 FQNNGV. This chain's CDR3 is CASSWGTYNEQFF.

The chain is built from TRBV7-6 and TRBJ2-1; TCRdb lists TRBD1, though no DNA is available to test this call. CDR1 is SGHVS, CDR2 FNYEAQ, per germline. The CDR3 totals 15 residues. Here the CDR3 reads CASSPPGNSYNEQFF.

The chain links TRBV5-4 to TRBJ2-1; the TRBD2 assignment by TCRdb is unverifiable without DNA. Germline loops: CDR1 SGHNT, CDR2 YYREEE (reference sequence). The CDR3 length is 15 residues. The chain's CDR3 is CASSLVAGGNNEQFF.

This chain connects TRBV27 to TRBJ1-5; TCRdb gives TRBD1 as the D gene, but with no DNA this cannot be confirmed. The CDR3 is made up of 13 amino acids. Germline V gene lookup returns CDR1 MNHEY and CDR2 SMNVEV (reference sequence). CDR3 amino acids: CASSSGPAQPQHF.

The V call is TRBV4-3, the J call TRBJ1-2; no DNA is available, so the TRBD1 call from TCRdb remains unchecked. The CDR3 spans 17 residues. Germline V lookup: CDR1 LGHNA, CDR2 YSLEER. CDR3 amino acids: CASSQDRGQGAIYGYTF.

The chain carries TRBV7-3 and TRBJ2-7; checking the TCRdb D call of TRBD2 is not possible without DNA. The CDR3 length is 15 residues. Germline V lookup: CDR1 SGHTA, CDR2 FQGTGA. CDR3 sequence reads: CASSLRSSGGYEQYF.

J is TRBJ1-2 and V is TRBV18. The CDR3 length is 13 residues. CDR1 KGHSH and CDR2 LQKENI come from the germline V gene. The CDR3 is CASSRPTNYGYTF.